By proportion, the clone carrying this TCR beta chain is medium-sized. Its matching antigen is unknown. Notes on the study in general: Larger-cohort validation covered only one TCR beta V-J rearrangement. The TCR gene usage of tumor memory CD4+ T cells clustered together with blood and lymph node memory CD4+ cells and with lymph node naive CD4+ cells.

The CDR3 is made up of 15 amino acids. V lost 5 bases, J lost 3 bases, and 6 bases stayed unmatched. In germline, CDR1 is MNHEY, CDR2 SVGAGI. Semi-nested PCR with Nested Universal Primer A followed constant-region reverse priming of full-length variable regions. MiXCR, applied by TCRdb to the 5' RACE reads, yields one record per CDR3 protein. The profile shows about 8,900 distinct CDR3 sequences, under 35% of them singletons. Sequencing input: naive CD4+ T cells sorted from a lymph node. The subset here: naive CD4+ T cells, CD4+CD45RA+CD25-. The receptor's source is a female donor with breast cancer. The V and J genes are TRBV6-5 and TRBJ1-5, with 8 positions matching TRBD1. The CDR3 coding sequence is TGTGCCAGCAGTAGAGACAGGGGTATCAATCAGCCCCAGCATTTT. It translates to CASSRDRGINQPQHF.